Included here is one T cell receptor beta chain sequence, with context. Assay used: immunoSEQ multiplex PCR; TCRdb lists only in-frame clones, some missing. The table has tens of thousands of clones, roughly 90% seen once. The data were obtained in a study of OX40 agonist ivuxolimab in advanced cancers. The clonotype was recovered from an adult with an advanced solid tumor such as melanoma, head and neck, liver or kidney cancer. The sequencing here drew on CD4+ or CD8+ T cells sorted from blood, taken in a trial of the OX40 agonist ivuxolimab.

The CDR3 loop reads CASRGGPYSNQPQHF. The DNA for the CDR3 is TGTGCCAGCAGAGGTGGGCCATATAGCAATCAGCCCCAGCATTTT. The chain joins TRBV5-5 to TRBJ1-5; D uncertain. Looked up from germline, CDR1 is SGHKS and CDR2 is YYEKEE (reference sequence). V dropped 5 bases and J dropped 0 bases, with 12 bases sitting between them. This CDR3 spans 15 amino acids.